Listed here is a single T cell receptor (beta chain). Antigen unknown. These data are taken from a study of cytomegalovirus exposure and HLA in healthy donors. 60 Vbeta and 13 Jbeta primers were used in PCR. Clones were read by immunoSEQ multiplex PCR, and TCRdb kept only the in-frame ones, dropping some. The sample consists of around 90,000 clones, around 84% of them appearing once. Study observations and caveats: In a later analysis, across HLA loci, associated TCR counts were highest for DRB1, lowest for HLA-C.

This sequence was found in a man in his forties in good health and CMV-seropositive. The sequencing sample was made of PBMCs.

The CDR3 DNA reads as TGCGCCAGCAAAAAGGACAGGGGCCCCAATCAGCCCCAGCATTTT. Protein sequence: CASKKDRGPNQPQHF. V gene TRBV5-1 combines with J gene TRBJ1-5; 9 nucleotides agree with TRBD1. The CDR3 totals 15 residues. V shed 6 bases, J shed 3 bases, and the junction held 7 bases outside the gene matches. Germline values: CDR1 SGHRS, CDR2 YFSETQ.